One and the same sample provided the 28 T cell receptor beta chains below, sequenced in a study of CD4+ T cells in melanoma (dated by TCRdb to 2021 to 2024). To prepare the library, the immunoSEQ multiplex PCR assay was applied. TCRdb limited this immuneACCESS table to in-frame rearrangements with V and J called. A share of clones is missing; checked studies link under half to unresolved V genes, and the rest is unexplained. This sample holds 11,000 to 15,000 clones; approximately 63% were observed only once. The ten largest clones add up to roughly a sixth of the sample. The sequencing input was cells from a culture (not recorded whether cultured in vitro). Receptor source: a human donor with melanoma.

The chain is built from TRBV6-1 and TRBJ2-3; a weak D match, TRBD2 (6 bases). Trimming removed 6 bases at V and 2 bases at J, with 15 bases between. There are 15 residues in the CDR3. Germline CDR1 reads MNHNS; CDR2 reads SASEGT. DNA of the CDR3: TGTGCCAGCAGGGAGACTAGAGGGGCCACAGATACGCAGTATTTT. Its translation: CASRETRGATDTQYF.

The chain couples TRBV4-1 to TRBJ1-2, with 8 bases lining up with TRBD1. The CDR3 length is 18 residues. V dropped 3 bases and J dropped 4; count of bases not matched to a gene: 16. CDR1 and CDR2 (germline): MGHRA, YSYEKL. The CDR3 DNA is TGCGCCAGCAGCCACGTTATCAGGGGGCGGGATAGAAGCTATGGCTACACCTTC. Its protein product is CASSHVIRGRDRSYGYTF.

This clone appeared a single time. This chain connects TRBV4-1 to TRBJ2-5, with 10 positions matching TRBD2. Trimming took 4 bases from V and 4 from J; bases not matched to a gene: 18. The CDR3 sequence is 19 residues long. Germline CDR1 is MGHRA and CDR2 is YSYEKL. CDR3 residues: CASSPGPRVSGGAGETQYF. In nucleotides, the CDR3 is TGCGCCAGCAGCCCCGGCCCCCGCGTCAGCGGGGGGGCGGGAGAGACCCAGTACTTC.

V and J are TRBV5-4 and TRBJ1-2; D perhaps matches TRBD1 (5 bases). The germline V and J ends were trimmed by 7 bases and 7 bases, with 20 bases remaining between them. Germline V lookup: CDR1 SGHNT, CDR2 YYREEE (reference sequence). There are 14 residues in the CDR3. The CDR3 loop reads CASGSGANSVGYTF. For the CDR3, the DNA is TGTGCCAGCGGCTCCGGGGCGAATAGTGTTGGCTACACCTTC.

The V and J genes are TRBV5-1 and TRBJ1-3; a weak D match, TRBD1 (5 bases). The CDR3 is made up of 15 amino acids. Trimming took 0 bases from V and 4 from J, leaving 11 bases between them. Germline assignment: CDR1 SGHRS and CDR2 YFSETQ. CDR3 coding DNA: TGCGCCAGCAGCTTGGCCGGGACTCGCGGAAACACCATATATTTT. Translating gives CASSLAGTRGNTIYF.

The chain is built from TRBV6-6 and TRBJ1-1, with D unresolved. Trimming removed 6 bases from V and 0 bases from J, with 11 bases in between. The CDR3 spans 14 residues. Per the germline V gene, CDR1 is MNHNY and CDR2 is SVGAGI (reference sequence). The CDR3 sequence: CASSLGTVNTEAFF. CDR3 sequence (DNA): TGTGCCAGCAGCCTGGGAACGGTGAACACTGAAGCTTTCTTT.

This clone came up a few times. V and J are TRBV7-2 and TRBJ2-7, with TRBD2 identical over 12 bases. The CDR3 has 17 residues. The J segment lost 7 bases and the V segment lost 2 bases, leaving 12 bases of the junction unmatched. Germline assignment: CDR1 SGHTA and CDR2 FQGNSA. The CDR3 sequence is CASSLTSGGRGPGEQYF. The CDR3 bases are TGTGCCAGCAGCTTAACTAGCGGGGGGCGAGGGCCTGGTGAGCAGTACTTC.

V gene TRBV7-9 combines with J gene TRBJ2-7; 7 positions match TRBD1. Germline lookup yields CDR1 SEHNR and CDR2 FQNEAQ (reference sequence). With V trimmed by 2 bases and J by 2 bases, 6 bases remained unmatched. There are 15 residues in the CDR3. The CDR3 reads CASSLPQGVTYEQYF. CDR3 sequence (DNA): TGTGCCAGCAGCTTACCCCAGGGGGTTACCTACGAGCAGTACTTC.

V is TRBV7-3 and J is TRBJ1-5, with D hard to call. Germline V lookup: CDR1 SGHTA, CDR2 FQGTGA. The CDR3 length is 14 residues. Between the trimmed V and J ends, which lost 2 bases and 0 bases, there was a span of 5 bases. CDR3: CASSLEISNQPQHF. The CDR3 bases are TGTGCCAGCAGCTTAGAGATTAGCAATCAGCCCCAGCATTTT.

There are a few counts of this clone. The chain joins TRBV5-1 to TRBJ2-4; D remains unclear. CDR3 length equals 14 residues. The germline gives CDR1 SGHRS, CDR2 YFSETQ. V was clipped by 0 bases and J by 4 bases, with 8 bases between them. CDR3 DNA: TGCGCCAGCAGCTTGGAGCTACAGAAAAACATTCAGTACTTC. Protein product: CASSLELQKNIQYF.

With regard to this clone: A much bigger clone sits one base away, suggesting this may be a read error. The rearrangement links TRBV4-2 to TRBJ1-5; D unclear. The V gene's germline CDR1 is LGHNA and CDR2 YNFKEQ. The CDR3 is 14 amino acids. The CDR3, as DNA: TGTGCCAGCAGCTTAGAGATTAGCAATCAGCCCCGGCATTTT. Protein product: CASSLEISNQPRHF.

Remarks on this clone: An end of the junction does not agree with germline; a read error may underlie this. DNA for the CDR3: TGCGCCAGCGGCTTCGGACAGGGGGGTCAGCCCCAGCATTTT. The encoded protein is CASGFGQGGQPQHF. The chain recombines TRBV5-1 with TRBJ1-5; 10 bases fit TRBD1. Germline V CDR1 and CDR2: SGHRS, YFSETQ. CDR3 length: 14 amino acids.

The chain carries TRBV4-2 and TRBJ2-7, with TRBD1 identical over 7 bases. Per the germline V gene, CDR1 is LGHNA and CDR2 is YNFKEQ. The trim removed 6 bases at V and 2 bases at J, leaving 4 bases unmatched. The CDR3 covers 13 residues. CDR3 DNA sequence: TGTGCCAGCAGTTTGGGACAGCCCTACGAGCAGTACTTC. This gives the protein CASSLGQPYEQYF.

This chain connects TRBV20-1 to TRBJ2-3; no clear D gene. Germline V lookup: CDR1 DFQATT, CDR2 SNEGSKA (reference sequence). V lost 1 base and J lost 6, with 5 bases in between. The CDR3 totals 11 residues. The CDR3 protein is CSARGGDTQYF. The CDR3 DNA sequence: TGCAGTGCTAGAGGTGGGGATACGCAGTATTTT.

J is TRBJ1-1 and V is TRBV9, with 7 bases that match TRBD1. Germline CDR1 SGDLS, CDR2 YYNGEE. CDR3 length: 14 amino acids. V shed 3 bases and J 1 base; nucleotides not matched to a gene: 3. CDR3: CASSAGQWNTEAFF. The CDR3 DNA reads TGTGCCAGCAGCGCGGGACAGTGGAACACTGAAGCTTTCTTT. Based on the CDR3 plus reference TRBV9 and TRBJ1-1, the full variable domain is DSGVTQTPKHLITATGQRVTLRCSPRSGDLSVYWYQQSLDQGLQFLIQYYNGEERAKGNILERFSAQQFPDLHSELNLSSLELGDSALYFCASSAGQWNTEAFFGQGTRLTVV.

V and J are TRBV4-1 and TRBJ1-2; D might be TRBD1 (6 bases). Germline CDR1 reads MGHRA; CDR2 reads YSYEKL. The length of the CDR3 is 14 residues. The V gene lost 1 base and the J gene lost 8 bases, with 14 bases spanning the gap. In nucleotides, the CDR3 is TGCGCCAGCAGCCAAGGGGGGGGCGGGAGGGGCTACACCTTC. Encoded protein: CASSQGGGGRGYTF.

The gene calls are TRBV6-6 and TRBJ1-1; D possibly corresponds to TRBD1 (6 bases). V gave up 8 bases and J gave up 11 bases, with 15 bases separating them. The CDR3 has 11 amino acids. In germline, CDR1 is MNHNY, CDR2 SVGAGI (reference sequence). The CDR3 DNA reads as TGTGCCAGCCTAGCCCGGCAGGGGGCTTTCTTT. This gives the protein CASLARQGAFF.

The chain combines TRBV14 with TRBJ1-1; the D gene is possibly TRBD1 (5 bases). The CDR3 totals 16 residues. V shed 0 bases and J shed 5 bases, with 16 bases lying between them. Germline V CDR1 and CDR2: SGHDN, FVKESK. Here the CDR3 reads CASSQDFGGVRTEAFF. The DNA for the CDR3 is TGTGCCAGCAGCCAAGATTTTGGAGGGGTGCGGACTGAAGCTTTCTTT.

The chain employs TRBV11-2 and TRBJ2-4; D call uncertain. The V end was cut by 4 bases, the J end by 0 bases, with 7 bases between. Germline-derived CDR1 and CDR2 are SGHAT and FQNNGV. The CDR3 covers 14 residues. The CDR3 is CASSSRLAKNIQYF. In DNA form, the CDR3 reads TGTGCCAGCAGCTCACGACTAGCCAAAAACATTCAGTACTTC.

This sequence joins TRBV12-5 and TRBJ2-5; the D is unclear. The CDR3 is 14 amino acids. Between the trimmed V and J ends, which lost 4 bases and 7 bases, there was a span of 16 bases. Germline V CDR1 and CDR2: LGHNT, FRNRAP. The CDR3 here is CASGSSGSVRTQYF. The CDR3 nucleotides read TGTGCTAGTGGTTCCTCGGGCTCCGTACGGACCCAGTACTTC.

V gene TRBV7-8 combines with J gene TRBJ1-1; 10 bases match TRBD1. V trimming: 1 base; J trimming: 0 bases; junction bases outside the gene matches: 8. The CDR3 length is 18 residues. Germline V gives CDR1 SGHVS, CDR2 FQNEAQ. The DNA for the CDR3 is TGTGCCAGCAGCTTAGGCCGATCAGACAGGGGGCTGAACACTGAAGCTTTCTTT. Its protein product is CASSLGRSDRGLNTEAFF.

This sequence joins TRBV2 and TRBJ1-2; D remains ambiguous. Germline assignment: CDR1 SNHLY and CDR2 FYNNEI. The length of the CDR3 is 14 residues. Trimming took 8 bases from V and 4 from J, leaving 17 bases between them. As DNA, the CDR3 is TGTGCCAGCCAAATAAATCAGAGAACCTATGGCTACACCTTC. This sequence encodes CASQINQRTYGYTF. The entire variable domain, with the rest obtained from reference TRBV2 and TRBJ1-2, is as follows: EPEVTQTPSHQVTQMGQEVILRCVPISNHLYFYWYRQILGQKVEFLVSFYNNEISEKSEIFDDQFSVERPDGSNFTLKIRSTKLEDSAMYFCASQINQRTYGYTFGSGTRLTVV.

The rearrangement uses TRBV7-9 and TRBJ2-2, with a tentative D call TRBD1 (5 bases). The germline V gene encodes CDR1 SEHNR and CDR2 FQNEAQ (reference sequence). V lost 0 bases and J lost 3, with 8 bases in between. This CDR3 is 15 amino acids long. The CDR3 DNA reads TGTGCCAGCAGCTTAGCGGGGCAACACACCGGGGAGCTGTTTTTT. As protein: CASSLAGQHTGELFF.

The chain carries TRBV21-1 and TRBJ1-1; the table's D call TRBD1 went unverified against the DNA. TRBV21-1 is a pseudogene. The CDR3 runs 12 residues. In DNA form, the CDR3 reads TGTGCCAGCAGCAATTTAGGGGCTGAAGCTTTCTTT. Its protein product is CASSNLGAEAFF.

This clone was seen a few times. This sequence joins TRBV2 and TRBJ1-3; no reliable D call. CDR3 length: 14 amino acids. V was shortened by 4 bases and J by 4 bases, with 11 bases between the two germline ends. Germline V gene lookup returns CDR1 SNHLY and CDR2 FYNNEI. The CDR3 sequence: CASSARRAGNTIYF. CDR3 DNA: TGTGCCAGCAGTGCACGGAGGGCGGGAAACACCATATATTTT.

This clone was detected only a few times. This sequence joins TRBV5-5 and TRBJ1-3, with D perhaps TRBD1 (5 bases). This CDR3 region has 14 residues. Germline lookup yields CDR1 SGHKS and CDR2 YYEKEE (reference sequence). Between the trimmed V and J ends, which lost 4 bases and 8 bases, there was a span of 16 bases. CDR3: CASSTDAGRDTIYF. The DNA for the CDR3 is TGTGCCAGCAGCACGGACGCAGGGCGGGACACCATATATTTT.

There are a few counts of this clone. The chain joins TRBV6-1 to TRBJ1-2, with a tentative D call TRBD1 (6 bases). Germline V gives CDR1 MNHNS, CDR2 SASEGT. The CDR3 sequence is 12 residues long. V shed 9 bases and J shed 8 bases, with 16 bases lying between them. For the CDR3, the DNA is TGTGCCAGAGGGGCACCGAGGGGGGGCTACACCTTC. Translating gives CARGAPRGGYTF.

The chain recombines TRBV5-4 with TRBJ2-7; the D gene is possibly TRBD2 (6 bases). Germline CDR1 SGHNT, CDR2 YYREEE (reference sequence). The CDR3 runs to 14 residues. V lost 1 base and J lost 0, with 8 bases in between. Written as DNA, the CDR3 is TGTGCCAGCAGCTTGCGGGGGTACTCCTACGAGCAGTACTTC. Its translation: CASSLRGYSYEQYF.